A selection of T cell receptor beta chains follows, all from one sample in a study of molecular identifiers for immune sequencing clone quantification. TCRdb used MiXCR to reprocess the PCR reads, holding one entry per CDR3 protein. In the table there are hundreds of thousands of distinct CDR3 sequences, roughly a quarter of which are singletons. Material: naive CD8+ T cells from blood, with Jurkat cell RNA spiked in. The receptors here all came from a human donor in good health. Some libraries in this study had Jurkat cell RNA spiked in. Each CDR3 is given with its conserved first and last residue. D genes are given only for firm matches. Not all rows give a size; the values are once, few, many and, for expanded clones, a class.

D	V	size	J	CDR3	DNA
NA	TRBV18	many	TRBJ2-3	CASSHDYTESTDTQYF	TGTGCCAGCTCACATGACTACACCGAATCCACAGATACGCAGTATTTT
NA	TRBV12-3/TRBV12-4	many	TRBJ1-1	CASSSGTRNTEAFF	TGTGCCAGCAGCTCCGGGACCAGGAACACTGAAGCTTTCTTT
TRBD1	TRBV12-3/TRBV12-4	NA	TRBJ1-5	CASSPGQGGIQPQHF	TGTGCCAGCAGCCCTGGACAGGGAGGGATTCAGCCCCAGCATTTT
NA	TRBV24-1	NA	TRBJ2-1	CATSDGINGQFF	TGTGCCACCAGTGATGGGATCAATGGGCAGTTCTTC
TRBD2	TRBV28	NA	TRBJ2-7	CASSRPAGEHSYEQYF	TGTGCCAGCAGCCGACCCGCGGGGGAACACTCCTACGAGCAGTACTTC
TRBD2	TRBV4-3	many	TRBJ2-1	CASSQDSGGAYNEQFF	TGCGCCAGCAGCCAAGATTCGGGGGGGGCCTACAATGAGCAGTTCTTC
NA	TRBV7-2	many	TRBJ2-3	CASSTHWGADTQYF	TGTGCCAGCAGCACACACTGGGGAGCAGATACGCAGTATTTT
TRBD2	TRBV2	many	TRBJ2-3	CASKPPGLAADTQYF	TGTGCCAGCAAGCCGCCGGGACTAGCTGCAGATACGCAGTATTTT
NA	TRBV5-1	many	TRBJ1-4	CASSFLGLNEKLFF	TGCGCCAGCAGCTTTTTAGGATTGAATGAAAAACTGTTTTTT
NA	TRBV5-3	NA	TRBJ2-7	CARSPHGGPYAQSF	TGTGCCCGCAGCCCACACGGGGGCCCCTACGCGCAGTCCTTC
NA	TRBV27	once	TRBJ2-6	CASSLGRMGVQQVSGANVLTF	TGTGCCAGCAGTTTGGGACGTATGGGCGTCCAACAGGTCTCTGGGGCCAACGTCCTGACTTTC
NA	TRBV20-1	few	TRBJ2-7	CSGSKVAGYEQYF	TGCAGTGGCTCTAAGGTGGCAGGGTACGAGCAGTACTTC
TRBD1	TRBV4-3	many	TRBJ1-1	CASGAYRGTEAFF	TGCGCCAGCGGAGCGTACAGGGGCACTGAAGCTTTCTTT
TRBD1	TRBV19	few	TRBJ1-1	CASSQTGGPEAFF	TGTGCCAGTAGTCAGACAGGGGGCCCTGAAGCTTTCTTT
TRBD1	TRBV2	many	TRBJ1-4	CASRVDTQGAREKLFF	TGTGCCAGCAGGGTAGATACACAGGGGGCGCGGGAAAAACTGTTTTTT
TRBD2	TRBV12-3/TRBV12-4	NA	TRBJ2-3	CASGLEAGGDTQYF	TGTGCCAGCGGTTTAGAGGCGGGAGGAGATACGCAGTATTTT
NA	TRBV4-3	NA	TRBJ2-7	CASSPNTGTPSAYEQYF	TGCGCCAGCAGCCCGAACACCGGGACACCTTCAGCCTACGAGCAGTACTTC
TRBD1	TRBV13	many	TRBJ1-5	CASSHSGIGGGQPQHF	TGTGCCAGCAGCCACTCCGGCATAGGGGGCGGTCAGCCCCAGCATTTT
TRBD2	TRBV6-5	many	TRBJ2-1	CASSYSEAGEYNEQFF	TGTGCCAGCAGTTACTCAGAAGCGGGAGAGTACAATGAGCAGTTCTTC
TRBD2	TRBV4-1	many	TRBJ2-7	CASSAREDEQYF	TGCGCCAGCAGCGCGCGGGAGGACGAGCAGTACTTC
TRBD2	TRBV27	NA	TRBJ2-3	CASSRLAGVYSTDTQYF	TGTGCCAGCAGCCGGCTAGCGGGAGTATATAGCACAGATACGCAGTATTTT
NA	TRBV4-3	many	TRBJ2-1	CASSQDRGPYNEQFF	TGCGCCAGCAGCCAAGACAGGGGACCTTACAATGAGCAGTTCTTC
NA	TRBV5-4	many	TRBJ1-1	CASSLRGSTEAFF	TGTGCCAGCAGCTTGAGGGGGAGTACTGAAGCTTTCTTT
TRBD2	TRBV7-3	few	TRBJ2-6	CASSLVTSGWSGANVLTF	TGTGCCAGCAGCTTAGTGACTAGCGGCTGGTCTGGGGCCAACGTCCTGACTTTC
NA	TRBV11-2	many	TRBJ2-7	CAIGLGYEQYF	TGTGCCATTGGGCTCGGGTACGAGCAGTACTTC
TRBD1	TRBV13	many	TRBJ1-4	CASSTRDSSGEKLFF	TGTGCCAGCAGCACCCGGGACAGCTCGGGCGAAAAACTGTTTTTT
NA	TRBV24-1	many	TRBJ2-1	CATSDPSWNEQFF	TGTGCCACCAGTGATCCCTCATGGAATGAGCAGTTCTTC
NA	TRBV4-3	NA	TRBJ2-3	CASSQDVETVGGTDTQYF	TGCGCCAGCAGCCAAGATGTCGAGACAGTCGGGGGCACAGATACGCAGTATTTT
TRBD1	TRBV7-9	few	TRBJ1-1	CASSRFATGNTEAFF	TGTGCCAGCAGCCGTTTCGCGACAGGGAATACTGAAGCTTTCTTT
NA	TRBV5-4	few	TRBJ2-3	CASSLNLATSTDTQYF	TGTGCCAGCAGCTTGAACCTAGCGACAAGCACAGATACGCAGTATTTT
NA	TRBV7-9	many	TRBJ2-3	CASSPRVTQYF	TGTGCCAGCAGCCCCCGGGTTACGCAGTATTTT
NA	TRBV27	NA	TRBJ2-3	CASSLSPYLSGGLGDTQCF	TGTGCCAGCAGTTTATCCCCGTATTTATCGGGGGGCTTAGGAGATACGCAGTGTTTT
NA	TRBV30	NA	TRBJ1-3	CAWTPAGNTTYF	TGTGCCTGGACCCCAGCCGGAAACACCACATATTTT
NA	TRBV4-3	NA	TRBJ2-3	CASSQSWGLGGDPPYF	TGCGCCAGCAGCCAGAGTTGGGGTTTGGGGGGAGATCCGCCGTATTTT
NA	TRBV7-6	few	TRBJ1-1	CASRPDGPNTEAFF	TGTGCCAGCAGACCCGACGGACCGAACACTGAAGCTTTCTTT
TRBD1	TRBV13	many	TRBJ2-3	CASSLNRGTDTQYF	TGTGCCAGCAGCTTGAACAGGGGTACAGATACGCAGTATTTT
TRBD2	TRBV7-6	NA	TRBJ2-3	CASSDTSASSDPQYF	TGTGCCAGCAGCGACACTAGCGCGTCCTCAGATCCGCAGTATTTT
TRBD1	TRBV5-6	NA	TRBJ1-5	CASSFGQGGHQPQHF	TGTGCCAGCAGCTTCGGACAGGGGGGCCATCAGCCCCAGCATTTT
TRBD2	TRBV6-2/TRBV6-3	NA	TRBJ2-4	CASSLTITSGIAKNIQYF	TGTGCCAGCAGCCTAACAATAACTAGCGGGATTGCCAAAAACATTCAGTACTTC
NA	TRBV2	many	TRBJ1-2	CASITADYGYTF	TGTGCCAGCATTACGGCGGATTATGGCTACACCTTC
TRBD2	TRBV7-9	many	TRBJ2-3	CASSLSSGRLTDTQYF	TGTGCCAGCAGCTTATCTAGCGGGAGGCTCACAGATACGCAGTATTTT
NA	TRBV2	NA	TRBJ1-5	CASSDGFGNQPQHF	TGTGCCAGCAGTGATGGGTTCGGCAATCAGCCCCAGCATTTT
NA	TRBV25-1	many	TRBJ2-7	CASSAVSYEQYF	TGTGCCAGCAGCGCCGTCAGCTACGAGCAGTACTTC
NA	TRBV5-4	many	TRBJ2-2	CASSLNGNTGELFF	TGTGCCAGCAGCTTGAATGGGAACACCGGGGAGCTGTTTTTT
NA	TRBV7-2	many	TRBJ2-3	CASSLVISTDTQYF	TGTGCCAGCAGCTTAGTAATTAGCACAGATACGCAGTATTTT
NA	TRBV5-1	NA	TRBJ2-7	CARRGPGPGLLAPYF	TGCGCCCGCCGCGGCCCCGGGCCCGGGTTGCTCGCGCCGTACTTC
NA	TRBV5-4	few	TRBJ2-7	CASSYSNSNEQYF	TGTGCCAGCAGCTATTCGAACAGCAACGAGCAGTACTTC
NA	TRBV7-2	many	TRBJ1-1	CASSLVPAGVVLDTEAFF	TGTGCCAGCAGCTTAGTCCCGGCAGGGGTGGTTTTGGACACTGAAGCTTTCTTT
NA	TRBV10-3	many	TRBJ2-7	CAISDPSTYEQYF	TGTGCCATCAGTGACCCATCCACCTACGAGCAGTACTTC
NA	TRBV21-1	NA	TRBJ2-3	CASSKGRGTPDTQYF	TGTGCCAGCAGCAAAGGGCGGGGGACCCCAGATACGCAGTATTTT
TRBD2	TRBV28	few	TRBJ2-5	CASSFPTDGGQETQYF	TGTGCCAGCAGTTTCCCCACAGACGGGGGGCAAGAGACCCAGTACTTC